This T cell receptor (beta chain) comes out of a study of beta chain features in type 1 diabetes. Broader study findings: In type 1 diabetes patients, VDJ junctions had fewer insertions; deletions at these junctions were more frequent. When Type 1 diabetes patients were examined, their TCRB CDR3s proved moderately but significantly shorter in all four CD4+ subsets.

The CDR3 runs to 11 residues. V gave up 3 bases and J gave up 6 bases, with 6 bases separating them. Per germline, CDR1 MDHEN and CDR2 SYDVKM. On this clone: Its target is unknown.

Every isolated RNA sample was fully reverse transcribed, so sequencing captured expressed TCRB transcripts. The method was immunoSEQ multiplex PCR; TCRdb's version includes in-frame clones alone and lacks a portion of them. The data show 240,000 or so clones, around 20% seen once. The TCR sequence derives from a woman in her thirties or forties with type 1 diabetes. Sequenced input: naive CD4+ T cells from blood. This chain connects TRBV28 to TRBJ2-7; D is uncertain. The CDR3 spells CASSFSGEQYF. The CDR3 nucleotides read TGTGCCAGCAGTTTTTCGGGCGAGCAGTACTTC. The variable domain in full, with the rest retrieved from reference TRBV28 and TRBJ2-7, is DVKVTQSSRYLVKRTGEKVFLECVQDMDHENMFWYRQDPGLGLRLIYFSYDVKMKEKGDIPEGYSVSREKKERFSLILESASTNQTSMYLCASSFSGEQYFGPGTRLTVT.